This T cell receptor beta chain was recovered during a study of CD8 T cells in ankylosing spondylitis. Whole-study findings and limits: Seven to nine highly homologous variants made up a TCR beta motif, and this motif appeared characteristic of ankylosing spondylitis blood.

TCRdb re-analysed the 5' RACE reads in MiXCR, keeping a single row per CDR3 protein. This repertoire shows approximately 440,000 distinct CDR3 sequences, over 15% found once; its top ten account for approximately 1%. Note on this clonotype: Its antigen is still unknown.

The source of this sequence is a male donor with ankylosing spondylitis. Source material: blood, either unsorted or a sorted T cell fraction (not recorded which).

Written as DNA, the CDR3 is TGTGCCAGCAGCGCCGGGACCCCAGATACGCAGTATTTT. It codes for CASSAGTPDTQYF. The genes are TRBV12-3 or TRBV12-4 and TRBJ2-3; D tentatively reads TRBD1 or TRBD2 (5 bases each). This CDR3 is 13 amino acids long. V was clipped by 6 bases and J by 4 bases, with 11 bases between them.